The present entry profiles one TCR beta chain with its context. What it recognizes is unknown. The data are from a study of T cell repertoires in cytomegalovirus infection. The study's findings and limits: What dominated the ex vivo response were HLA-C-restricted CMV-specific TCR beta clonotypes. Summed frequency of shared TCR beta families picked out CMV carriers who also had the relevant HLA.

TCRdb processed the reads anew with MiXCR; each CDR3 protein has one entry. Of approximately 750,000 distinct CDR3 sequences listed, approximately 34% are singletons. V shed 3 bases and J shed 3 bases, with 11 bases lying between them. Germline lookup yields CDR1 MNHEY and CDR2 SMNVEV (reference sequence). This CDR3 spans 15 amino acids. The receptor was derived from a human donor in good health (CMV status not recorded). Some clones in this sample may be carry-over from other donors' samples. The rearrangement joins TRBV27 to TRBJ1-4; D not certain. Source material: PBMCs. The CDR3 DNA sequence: TGTGCCAGCAGTTTGGCCCCGTCGCCTAATGAAAAACTGTTTTTT. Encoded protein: CASSLAPSPNEKLFF.